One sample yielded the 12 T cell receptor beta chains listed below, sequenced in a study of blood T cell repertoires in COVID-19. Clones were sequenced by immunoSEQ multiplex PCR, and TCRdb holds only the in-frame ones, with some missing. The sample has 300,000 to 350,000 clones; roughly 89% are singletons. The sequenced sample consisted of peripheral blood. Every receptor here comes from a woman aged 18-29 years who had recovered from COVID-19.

The CDR3 is CAWSSGETNQETQYF. DNA for the CDR3: TGTGCCTGGAGTTCCGGGGAGACTAATCAAGAGACCCAGTACTTC. The chain employs TRBV30 and TRBJ2-5; D is possibly TRBD2 (5 bases). With 2 bases removed from V and 2 bases from J, the gap between germline ends came to 15 bases. There are 15 residues in the CDR3. Germline assignment: CDR1 GTSNPN and CDR2 SVGIG (reference sequence).

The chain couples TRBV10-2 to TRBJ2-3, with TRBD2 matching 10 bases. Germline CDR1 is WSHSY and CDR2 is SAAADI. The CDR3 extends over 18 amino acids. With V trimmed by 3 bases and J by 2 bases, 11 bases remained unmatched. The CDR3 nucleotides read TGCGCCAGCAGTGATCGGAGGAGCGGGAGGGCCTCCACAGATACGCAGTATTTT. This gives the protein CASSDRRSGRASTDTQYF.

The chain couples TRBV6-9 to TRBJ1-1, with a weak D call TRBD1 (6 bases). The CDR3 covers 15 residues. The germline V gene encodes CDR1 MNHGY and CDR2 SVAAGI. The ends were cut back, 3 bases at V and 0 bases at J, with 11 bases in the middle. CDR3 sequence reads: CASSYQTGMNTEAFF. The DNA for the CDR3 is TGTGCCAGCAGTTACCAGACAGGAATGAACACTGAAGCTTTCTTT.

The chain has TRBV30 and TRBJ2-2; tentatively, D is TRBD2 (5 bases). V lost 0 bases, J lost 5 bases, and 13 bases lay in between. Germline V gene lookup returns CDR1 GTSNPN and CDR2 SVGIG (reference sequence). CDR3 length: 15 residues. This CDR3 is CAWSVPLLVTGELFF. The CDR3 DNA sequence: TGTGCCTGGAGTGTACCCCTACTAGTTACCGGGGAGCTGTTTTTT.

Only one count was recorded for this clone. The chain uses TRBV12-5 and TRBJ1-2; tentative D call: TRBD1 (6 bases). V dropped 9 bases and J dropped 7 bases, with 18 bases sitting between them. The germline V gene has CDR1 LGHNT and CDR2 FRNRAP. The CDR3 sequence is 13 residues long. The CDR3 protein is CASAQGRVSGYTF. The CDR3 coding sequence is TGTGCTAGCGCTCAGGGGCGAGTCTCTGGCTACACCTTC.

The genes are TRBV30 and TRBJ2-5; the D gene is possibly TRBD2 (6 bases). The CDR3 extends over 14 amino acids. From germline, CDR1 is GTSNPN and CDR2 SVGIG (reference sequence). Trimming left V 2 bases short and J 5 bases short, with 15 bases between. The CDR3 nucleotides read TGTGCCTGGAGTTCAGAAGGAGGGGAGGAGACCCAGTACTTC. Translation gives CAWSSEGGEETQYF.

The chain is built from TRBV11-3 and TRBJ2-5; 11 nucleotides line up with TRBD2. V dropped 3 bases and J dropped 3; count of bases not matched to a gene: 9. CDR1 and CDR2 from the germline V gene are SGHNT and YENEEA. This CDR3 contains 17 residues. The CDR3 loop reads CASSFGLAGGPEETQYF. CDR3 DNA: TGTGCCAGCAGCTTTGGTTTAGCGGGAGGGCCTGAAGAGACCCAGTACTTC. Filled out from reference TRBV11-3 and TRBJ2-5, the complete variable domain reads EAGVVQSPRYKIIEKKQPVAFWCNPISGHNTLYWYLQNLGQGPELLIRYENEEAVDDSQLPKDRFSAERLKGVDSTLKIQPAELGDSAVYLCASSFGLAGGPEETQYFGPGTRLLVL.

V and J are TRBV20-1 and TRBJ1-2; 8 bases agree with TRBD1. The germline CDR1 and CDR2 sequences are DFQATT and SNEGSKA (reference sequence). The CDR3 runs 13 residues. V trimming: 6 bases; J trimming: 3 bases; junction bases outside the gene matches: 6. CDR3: CSASPGQDYGYTF. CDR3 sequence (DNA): TGCAGTGCAAGTCCGGGACAGGACTATGGCTACACCTTC.

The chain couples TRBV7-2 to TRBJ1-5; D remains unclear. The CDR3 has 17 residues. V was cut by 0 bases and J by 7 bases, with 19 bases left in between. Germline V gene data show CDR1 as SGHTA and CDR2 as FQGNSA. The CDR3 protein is CASSLAPRPGGSQPQHF. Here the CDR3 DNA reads TGTGCCAGCAGCTTAGCCCCCCGACCCGGCGGTTCGCAGCCCCAGCATTTT.

CDR3 region: CASSIGGGTSGIPQFF. CDR3 bases: TGTGCCAGTAGTATAGGAGGGGGGACTAGCGGGATCCCTCAGTTCTTC. This chain connects TRBV19 to TRBJ2-1, with 13 positions matching TRBD2. CDR1 and CDR2 from the germline V gene are LNHDA and SQIVND (reference sequence). V lost 1 base and J lost 13; bases outside the gene matches: 10. The CDR3 covers 16 residues. The complete variable domain, with remaining parts taken from reference TRBV19 and TRBJ2-1, reads DGGITQSPKYLFRKEGQNVTLSCEQNLNHDAMYWYRQDPGQGLRLIYYSQIVNDFQKGDIAEGYSVSREKKESFPLTVTSAQKNPTAFYLCASSIGGGTSGIPQFFGPGTRLTVL.

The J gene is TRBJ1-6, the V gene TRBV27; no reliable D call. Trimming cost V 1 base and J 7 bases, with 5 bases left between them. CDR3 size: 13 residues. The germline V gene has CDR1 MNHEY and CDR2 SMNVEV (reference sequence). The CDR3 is CASSLYQNSPLHF. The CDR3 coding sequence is TGTGCCAGCAGTTTATATCAGAATTCACCCCTCCACTTT.

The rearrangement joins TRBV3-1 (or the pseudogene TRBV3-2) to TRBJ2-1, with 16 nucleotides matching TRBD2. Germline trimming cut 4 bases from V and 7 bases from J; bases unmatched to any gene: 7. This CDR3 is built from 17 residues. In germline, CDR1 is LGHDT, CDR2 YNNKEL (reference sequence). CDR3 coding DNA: TGTGCCAGCAGCCTGGGACTAGCGGGAGGGCCAAAGAATGAGCAGTTCTTC. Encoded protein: CASSLGLAGGPKNEQFF.